These 8 T cell receptor beta chains were all obtained from the same sample, sequenced in a study of Graves' ophthalmopathy and Graves' hyperthyroidism. RNA served as the template for amplifying TCR beta CDR3 regions. The workflow started with a first-round RT-PCR run with HTBI primers and then moved on to a second-round multiplex PCR. Each CDR3 protein is one row after TCRdb ran MiXCR on the multiplex PCR reads. The sample has roughly 410,000 distinct CDR3 sequences; about 16% are singletons. Sequencing was carried out using peripheral blood. The origin of the receptors is a woman between 18 and 29 years old with stable Graves' hyperthyroidism.

This clonotype has at least ten counts. V gene TRBV2 combines with J gene TRBJ2-7; no clear D. This CDR3 contains 12 residues. Germline V CDR1 and CDR2: SNHLY, FYNNEI. V dropped 3 bases and J dropped 4 bases, with 7 bases sitting between them. CDR3 sequence: CASSEEQYEQYF. The DNA for the CDR3 is TGTGCCAGCAGTGAGGAGCAATACGAGCAGTACTTC.

This clonotype was recorded many times. V is TRBV7-8 and J is TRBJ2-7, with a weak D call TRBD1 (7 bases). CDR1 and CDR2 (germline): SGHVS, FQNEAQ. This CDR3 has 14 residues. Trimming left V 4 bases short and J 4 bases short, with 14 bases between. The CDR3 loop reads CASSSRGVAYEQYF. The CDR3 DNA reads as TGTGCCAGCAGCTCCAGGGGGGTGGCATACGAGCAGTACTTC.

This clonotype was detected many times. The V and J genes are TRBV3-1 and TRBJ1-2, with unresolved D. Germline values: CDR1 LGHDT, CDR2 YNNKEL (reference sequence). The CDR3 consists of 13 residues. Trimming shortened V by 1 base and J by 4 bases, and 7 bases separated the two germline ends. For the CDR3, the DNA is TGTGCCAGCAGCCAAGCCCTCCGCTATGGCTACACCTTC. Protein sequence: CASSQALRYGYTF.

There are many counts of this clonotype. The chain has TRBV6-1 and TRBJ2-7; D unclear. CDR1 MNHNS and CDR2 SASEGT come from the germline V gene. The length of the CDR3 is 13 residues. V was trimmed by 6 bases and J by 7 bases, leaving 16 bases between them. CDR3 bases: TGTGCCAGCAGGAGAGGTCAACTGGGAGAGCAGTACTTC. Its protein is CASRRGQLGEQYF.

This clonotype has ten or more counts. The chain links TRBV6-1 to TRBJ1-5; TRBD1 matches at 9 bases. The CDR3 is made up of 15 amino acids. In germline, CDR1 is MNHNS, CDR2 SASEGT. V shed 4 bases and J 3 bases; nucleotides not matched to a gene: 4. As DNA, the CDR3 is TGTGCCAGCAGTGTAACAGGGGGCCCCAATCAGCCCCAGCATTTT. This translates into CASSVTGGPNQPQHF.

The genes are TRBV2 and TRBJ1-2, with D unclear. The CDR3 covers 14 residues. V gave up 5 bases and J gave up 5 bases, with 15 bases separating them. CDR1 is SNHLY and CDR2 is FYNNEI in the germline V gene. CDR3 bases: TGTGCCAGCAGTTTTCAGTCCAGAGAATATGGCTACACCTTC. Translating gives CASSFQSREYGYTF.

Ten or more counts support this clonotype. This sequence joins TRBV19 and TRBJ1-2; D unresolved. Germline V gene lookup returns CDR1 LNHDA and CDR2 SQIVND (reference sequence). Deletions cut 0 bases from V and 7 bases from J, with 9 bases between. CDR3 length: 13 amino acids. Written as DNA, the CDR3 is TGTGCCAGTAGTATAGATCGGGGATTTGGCTACACCTTC. Amino acid sequence: CASSIDRGFGYTF. The variable domain in full, completed from reference TRBV19 and TRBJ1-2, reads DGGITQSPKYLFRKEGQNVTLSCEQNLNHDAMYWYRQDPGQGLRLIYYSQIVNDFQKGDIAEGYSVSREKKESFPLTVTSAQKNPTAFYLCASSIDRGFGYTFGSGTRLTVV.

The CDR3 DNA reads TGTGCCAGCAACAGGGGATACCTCTACGAGCAGTACTTC. Residues: CASNRGYLYEQYF. The chain links TRBV12-3 or TRBV12-4 to TRBJ2-7; 7 nucleotides agree with TRBD1. The CDR3 is 13 residues long. V lost 7 bases to trimming and J lost 3 bases; unmatched junction nucleotides: 6.